The present T cell receptor (beta chain) was sequenced within a study of PD-1 blockade in classical Hodgkin lymphoma. Overall study: Patients were dosed intravenously with nivolumab at 3 mg/kg every 2 weeks. General study results and limits: Healthy donors reportedly exceeded newly diagnosed patients in baseline TCR diversity. Only CD4+ TCR diversity, not CD8+, had risen significantly by C4D1.

Germline-derived CDR1 and CDR2 are MDHEN and SYDVKM. The CDR3 is 14 residues long. V lost 7 bases and J lost 0, with 12 bases in between. With respect to this clone: Its cognate antigen is unknown.

The repertoire was sequenced with immunoSEQ multiplex PCR; TCRdb's copy has only in-frame clones and lacks some. Among around 25,000 clones, 72% were seen once, and the ten largest hold about 27%. Time point defined: cycle 4 day 1 (C4D1), after five to seven weeks of nivolumab. Each and every patient relapsed after autologous stem cell transplantation, and patients got differing brentuximab vedotin exposure. Reported best responses ranged across complete response, partial response or progressive disease. The V and J genes are TRBV28 and TRBJ1-1; no reliable D call. The sample was peripheral blood mononuclear cells (PBMCs), taken before the fourth cycle of nivolumab. The sequence was obtained from a human donor with classical Hodgkin lymphoma. The CDR3, as DNA: TGTGCCAGCACCTCAATAGGGATGAACACTGAAGCTTTCTTT. Protein product: CASTSIGMNTEAFF.